Reported below is one TCR beta chain. Its antigen is not known. The junction departs from the called germline gene at one end, perhaps through a read error. The sample originates from a study of CD8+CD57+ T cells in acquired aplastic anemia. Findings and caveats of the study: Found in both controls and patients were around 31 CD8+ CDR3 sequences. No significant patient-versus-control difference appeared in CD8+ Simpson's diversity.

The CDR3 covers 14 residues. TCR beta VDJ combinations and CDR3 sequences were profiled from genomic DNA. A single record per CDR3 protein comes from TCRdb applying MiXCR to the reads. This table has about 220,000 distinct CDR3 sequences, 34% appearing once. The origin of this receptor is a human donor in good health, serving as a control. Sequencing used sorted CD4+, CD8+, or CD8+CD57+ T cells (not recorded which) from PBMCs. The chain is built from TRBV12-3 or TRBV12-4 and TRBJ2-7, with D perhaps matching TRBD1 or TRBD2 (5 bases each). CDR3 in DNA: TGTGCCAGCGTGGGGGAGTCCCTCTCCTACGAGCAGTGCTTC. Translation: CASVGESLSYEQCF.